The sequence of this TCR beta chain was determined in a study of cytomegalovirus exposure and HLA in healthy donors. General study results and limits: Specificity of three CMV-associated chains for CMV antigens was verified in vitro. Across donors, most TCRs were seen rarely, yet some public ones were widespread.

Produced via immunoSEQ multiplex PCR; TCRdb's table is partial and in-frame only. The sample contains about 55,000 clones, more than 80% of which appear only once. The donors belonged to the approximately 110-subject validation cohort, separate from the roughly 700-subject first cohort. This clone was counted a few times. Its antigen is currently unknown. V shed 0 bases, J shed 6 bases, and the junction held 8 bases outside the gene matches. Per germline, CDR1 MGHRA and CDR2 YSYEKL. The CDR3 has 17 amino acids. The V and J genes are TRBV4-1 and TRBJ2-1; TRBD2 matches 10 bases. This clonotype was sampled from a man younger than 30 in good health and CMV-seronegative. The sample comprised PBMCs. The CDR3 reads CASSQDNSLAGVNEQFF. CDR3 nucleotides: TGCGCCAGCAGCCAAGACAACAGTCTAGCGGGAGTCAATGAGCAGTTCTTC.